Below are 3 T cell receptor beta chains sequenced from a single sample in a study of blood T cell repertoires in COVID-19. This table comes from immunoSEQ multiplex PCR, and its TCRdb copy is limited to in-frame clones, with some not included. The table has fewer than 150,000 clones, 84% seen once. Material for sequencing was peripheral blood. The receptors stem from a human donor in a cohort sampled during active COVID-19.

This clone has a handful of counts. The gene calls are TRBV24-1 and TRBJ2-7; the match to TRBD1 covers 8 bases. Unmatched junction bases numbered 12, after V lost 10 bases and J lost 2 bases. Germline V lookup: CDR1 KGHDR, CDR2 SFDVKD. This CDR3 is built from 15 residues. CDR3 nucleotide sequence: TGTGCCACACCCGCTAGGGACAGGAGCACCTACGAGCAGTACTTC. It translates to CATPARDRSTYEQYF.

V is TRBV29-1 and J is TRBJ1-2, with TRBD1 identical over 10 bases. CDR3 length equals 16 residues. Unmatched junction bases numbered 13, after V lost 6 bases and J lost 3 bases. The germline V gene has CDR1 SQVTM and CDR2 ANQGSEA. CDR3 residues: CSVGPGTGVSYYGYTF. DNA for the CDR3: TGCAGCGTCGGCCCCGGGACAGGGGTTTCGTACTATGGCTACACCTTC.

The chain carries TRBV25-1 and TRBJ1-6; TRBD1 matches 7 bases. Germline V gene data show CDR1 as MGHDK and CDR2 as SYGVNS. V was pared by 5 bases and J by 7 bases, with 5 bases of the junction left unmatched. This CDR3 is 14 amino acids long. CDR3 DNA: TGTGCCAGCAGTCCGACAGGGTGGAATTCACCCCTCCACTTT. This translates into CASSPTGWNSPLHF.